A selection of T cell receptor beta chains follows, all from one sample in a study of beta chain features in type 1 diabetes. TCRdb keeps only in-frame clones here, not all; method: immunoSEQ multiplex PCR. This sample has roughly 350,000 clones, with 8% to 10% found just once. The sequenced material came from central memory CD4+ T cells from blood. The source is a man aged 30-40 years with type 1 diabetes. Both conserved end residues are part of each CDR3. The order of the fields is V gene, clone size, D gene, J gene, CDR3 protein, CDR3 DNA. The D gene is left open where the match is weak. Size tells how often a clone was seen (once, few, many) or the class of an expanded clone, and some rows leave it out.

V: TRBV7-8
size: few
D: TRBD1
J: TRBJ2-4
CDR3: CASSPPGQSWNIQYF
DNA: TGTGCCAGCAGCCCACCGGGACAGAGTTGGAACATTCAGTACTTC

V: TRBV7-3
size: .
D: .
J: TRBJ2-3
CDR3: CASSLYTDTQYF
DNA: TGTGCCAGCAGCTTGTACACAGATACGCAGTATTTT

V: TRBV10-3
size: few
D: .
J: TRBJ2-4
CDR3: CASSSRREGKNIQYF
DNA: TGTGCCAGCAGTTCCCGCCGGGAAGGCAAAAACATTCAGTACTTC

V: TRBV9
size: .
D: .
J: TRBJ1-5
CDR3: CASSPREGVGQPQHF
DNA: TGTGCCAGCAGCCCCAGGGAAGGGGTGGGTCAGCCCCAGCATTTT

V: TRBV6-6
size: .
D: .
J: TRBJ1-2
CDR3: CAISESVTPNYGYTF
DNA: TGTGCCATCAGTGAGTCGGTGACCCCTAACTATGGCTACACCTTC

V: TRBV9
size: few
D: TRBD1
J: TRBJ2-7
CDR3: CASSPGQGYYEQYF
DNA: TGTGCCAGCAGCCCCGGACAGGGGTACTACGAGCAGTACTTC

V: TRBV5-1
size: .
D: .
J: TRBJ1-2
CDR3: CASSLAGDNYGYTF
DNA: TGCGCCAGCAGCTTGGCAGGAGATAACTATGGCTACACCTTC

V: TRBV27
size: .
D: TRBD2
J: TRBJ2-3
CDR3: CASSTPHTTGGRNTQYF
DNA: TGTGCCAGCAGTACCCCTCACACGACGGGAGGGAGAAATACGCAGTATTTT

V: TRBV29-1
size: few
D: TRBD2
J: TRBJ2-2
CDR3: CSASRGRVTGELFF
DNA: TGCAGCGCCTCGCGCGGGAGGGTAACCGGGGAGCTGTTTTTT

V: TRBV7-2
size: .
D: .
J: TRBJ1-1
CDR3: CASRFGGVSEAFF
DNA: TGTGCCAGCAGATTTGGGGGGGTATCTGAAGCTTTCTTT

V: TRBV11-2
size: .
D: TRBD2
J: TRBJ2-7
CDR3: CASSFAGVYEQYF
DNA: TGTGCCAGCAGCTTCGCGGGAGTATACGAGCAGTACTTC

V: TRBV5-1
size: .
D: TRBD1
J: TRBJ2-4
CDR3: CASSLGKQGTKNIQYF
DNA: TGCGCCAGCAGCTTGGGGAAACAGGGGACCAAAAACATTCAGTACTTC

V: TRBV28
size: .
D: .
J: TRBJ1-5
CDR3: CASSLGRGIYQPQHF
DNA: TGTGCCAGCAGTTTAGGTAGGGGGATATATCAGCCCCAGCATTTT

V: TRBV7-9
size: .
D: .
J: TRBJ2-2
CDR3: CASSLTLARELFF
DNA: TGTGCCAGCAGTTTAACCCTGGCCCGGGAGCTGTTTTTT

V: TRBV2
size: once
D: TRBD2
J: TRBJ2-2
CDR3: CASSGAGAGELFF
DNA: TGTGCCAGCAGTGGGGCGGGAGCCGGGGAGCTGTTTTTT

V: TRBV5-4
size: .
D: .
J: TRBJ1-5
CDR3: CASSLDSDQPQHF
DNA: TGTGCCAGCAGCTTGGACAGCGATCAGCCCCAGCATTTT

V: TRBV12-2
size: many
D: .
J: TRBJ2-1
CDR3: CASRLAEVRDEQFF
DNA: TGTGCAAGTCGCTTAGCGGAGGTTCGCGATGAGCAGTTCTTC

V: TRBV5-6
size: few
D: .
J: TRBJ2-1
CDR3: CASSPRELYNEQFF
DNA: TGTGCCAGCAGCCCGAGGGAATTATACAATGAGCAGTTCTTC

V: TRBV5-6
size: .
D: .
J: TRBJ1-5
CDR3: CASSSMDRNQPQHF
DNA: TGTGCCAGCAGCTCGATGGATCGCAATCAGCCCCAGCATTTT

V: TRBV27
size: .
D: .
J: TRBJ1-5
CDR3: CASRGQDLSNQPQHF
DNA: TGTGCCAGCCGGGGGCAGGATCTTAGCAATCAGCCCCAGCATTTT

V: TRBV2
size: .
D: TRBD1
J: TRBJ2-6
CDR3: CASTGQGSGANVLTF
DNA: TGTGCCAGCACCGGACAGGGCTCTGGGGCCAACGTCCTGACTTTC

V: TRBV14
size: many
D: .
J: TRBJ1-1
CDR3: CASGRGTEAFF
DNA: TGTGCCAGCGGCAGGGGCACTGAAGCTTTCTTT

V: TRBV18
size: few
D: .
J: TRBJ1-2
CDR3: CASSPDVRGDGGYTF
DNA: TGTGCCAGCTCACCAGACGTTAGGGGGGACGGCGGCTACACCTTC

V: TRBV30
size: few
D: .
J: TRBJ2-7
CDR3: CAWSGHYTYEQYF
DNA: TGTGCCTGGAGCGGACATTACACCTACGAGCAGTACTTC

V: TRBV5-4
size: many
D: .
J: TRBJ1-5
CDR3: CASSLGGGNGPQHF
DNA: TGTGCCAGCAGCTTGGGGGGGGGCAATGGGCCCCAGCATTTT

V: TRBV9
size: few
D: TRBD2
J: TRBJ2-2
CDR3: CASRGLELAGELFF
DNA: TGTGCCAGCCGAGGACTAGAGCTTGCCGGGGAGCTGTTTTTT

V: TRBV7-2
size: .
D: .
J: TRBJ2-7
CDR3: CASSLVPSADRSYEQYF
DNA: TGTGCCAGCAGCTTAGTCCCCTCGGCAGACAGATCCTACGAGCAGTACTTC

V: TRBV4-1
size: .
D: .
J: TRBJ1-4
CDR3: CASSQDPAGQIKLFF
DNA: TGCGCCAGCAGCCAAGATCCGGCCGGGCAGATTAAACTGTTTTTT

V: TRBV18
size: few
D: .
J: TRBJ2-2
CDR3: CASSPGENTGELFF
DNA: TGTGCCAGCTCACCAGGAGAAAACACCGGGGAGCTGTTTTTT

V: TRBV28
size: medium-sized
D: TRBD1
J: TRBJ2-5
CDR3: CASSSTDRVNQETQYF
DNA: TGTGCCAGCAGTTCGACCGACAGGGTCAACCAAGAGACCCAGTACTTC

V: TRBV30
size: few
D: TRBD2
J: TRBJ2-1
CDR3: CAWSVLGLAAYNEQFF
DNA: TGTGCCTGGAGTGTATTGGGACTAGCGGCCTACAATGAGCAGTTCTTC

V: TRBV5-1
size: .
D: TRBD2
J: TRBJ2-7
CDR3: CASRALADIYEQYF
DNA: TGCGCCAGCAGAGCACTAGCGGATATCTACGAGCAGTACTTC

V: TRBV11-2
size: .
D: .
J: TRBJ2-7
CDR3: CASSPVVVGNQQYF
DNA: TGTGCCAGCAGCCCCGTTGTGGTAGGAAATCAGCAGTACTTC

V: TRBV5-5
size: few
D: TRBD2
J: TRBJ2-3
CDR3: CASSYRLAGEKDTQYF
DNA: TGTGCCAGCAGCTATCGACTAGCGGGAGAGAAAGATACGCAGTATTTT

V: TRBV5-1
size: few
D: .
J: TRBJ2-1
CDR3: CASSLGVPRNEQFF
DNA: TGCGCCAGCAGCTTGGGCGTCCCCCGCAATGAGCAGTTCTTC

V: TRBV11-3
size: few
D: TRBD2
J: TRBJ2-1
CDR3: CASSLDRASGRANEQFF
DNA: TGTGCCAGCAGCTTAGATCGGGCTAGCGGGAGAGCAAATGAGCAGTTCTTC

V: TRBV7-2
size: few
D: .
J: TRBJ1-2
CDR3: CASSLERFGQPPRGYTF
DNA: TGTGCCAGCAGCTTAGAAAGATTTGGACAGCCTCCGAGGGGCTACACCTTC

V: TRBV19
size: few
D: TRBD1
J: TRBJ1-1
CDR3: CASSPGQGATEAFF
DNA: TGTGCCAGTAGTCCGGGACAGGGGGCCACTGAAGCTTTCTTT

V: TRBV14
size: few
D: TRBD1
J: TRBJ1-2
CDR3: CASSQERGRQGSGGYTF
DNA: TGTGCCAGCAGCCAAGAGAGGGGAAGACAGGGCTCTGGTGGCTACACCTTC

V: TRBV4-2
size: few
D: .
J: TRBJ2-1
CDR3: CASSQAPVDEQFF
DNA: TGTGCCAGCAGCCAAGCACCTGTGGATGAGCAGTTCTTC

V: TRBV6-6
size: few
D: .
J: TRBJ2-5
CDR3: CASRYGTTGRETQYF
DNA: TGTGCCAGCAGGTACGGGACAACCGGGCGCGAGACCCAGTACTTC

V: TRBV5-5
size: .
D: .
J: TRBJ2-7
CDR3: CASSTSTQPTYEQYF
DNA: TGTGCCAGCAGCACCTCAACTCAGCCAACCTACGAGCAGTACTTC

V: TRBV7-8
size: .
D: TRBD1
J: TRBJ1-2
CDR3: CASSFSTGNYGYTF
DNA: TGTGCCAGCAGCTTCTCGACAGGGAACTATGGCTACACCTTC

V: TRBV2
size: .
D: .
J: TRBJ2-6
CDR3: CASSKRGQGQDVLTF
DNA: TGTGCCAGCAGCAAACGGGGTCAGGGCCAAGACGTCCTGACTTTC

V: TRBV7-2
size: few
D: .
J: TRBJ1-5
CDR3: CASSLLLAGSDQPQHF
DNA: TGTGCCAGCAGCTTACTGCTTGCAGGTTCAGATCAGCCCCAGCATTTT

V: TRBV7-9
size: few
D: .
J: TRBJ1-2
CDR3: CASSPGNSNYGYTF
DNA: TGTGCCAGCAGCCCGGGCAACTCTAACTATGGCTACACCTTC

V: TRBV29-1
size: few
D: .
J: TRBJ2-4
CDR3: CSATPGPGGNIQYF
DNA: TGCAGCGCTACCCCGGGCCCAGGGGGGAACATTCAGTACTTC

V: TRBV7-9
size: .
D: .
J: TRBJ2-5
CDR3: CASSLDTLFTGGQETQYF
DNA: TGTGCCAGCAGCTTAGATACGCTTTTTACAGGTGGTCAAGAGACCCAGTACTTC

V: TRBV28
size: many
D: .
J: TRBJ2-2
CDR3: CASSPLRGTGELFF
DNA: TGTGCCAGCAGTCCCCTCCGGGGGACCGGGGAGCTGTTTTTT

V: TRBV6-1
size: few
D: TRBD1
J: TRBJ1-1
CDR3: CASSGRQGAAEAFF
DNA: TGTGCCAGCAGTGGAAGACAGGGGGCTGCTGAAGCTTTCTTT

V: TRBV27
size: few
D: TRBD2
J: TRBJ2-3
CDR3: CASSLLSGRAEDTQYF
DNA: TGTGCCAGCAGCCTACTTAGCGGGAGGGCCGAGGATACGCAGTATTTT

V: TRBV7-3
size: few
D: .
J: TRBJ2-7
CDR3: CASRAVGEQYF
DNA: TGTGCCAGTCGGGCGGTTGGCGAGCAGTACTTC

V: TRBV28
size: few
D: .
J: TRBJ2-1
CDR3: CASSLVESYNEQFF
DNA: TGTGCCAGCAGTTTAGTCGAGAGCTACAATGAGCAGTTCTTC

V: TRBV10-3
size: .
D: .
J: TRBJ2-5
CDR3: CASSTSGVPYF
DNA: TGTGCCAGCAGTACCTCAGGGGTTCCGTACTTC

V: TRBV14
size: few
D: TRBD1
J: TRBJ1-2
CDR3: CASSQGQGYYGYTF
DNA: TGTGCCAGCAGCCAAGGACAGGGCTATTATGGCTACACCTTC

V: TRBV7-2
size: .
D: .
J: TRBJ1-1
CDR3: CASSLVADTNTEAFF
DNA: TGTGCCAGCAGCTTAGTGGCGGATACGAACACTGAAGCTTTCTTT